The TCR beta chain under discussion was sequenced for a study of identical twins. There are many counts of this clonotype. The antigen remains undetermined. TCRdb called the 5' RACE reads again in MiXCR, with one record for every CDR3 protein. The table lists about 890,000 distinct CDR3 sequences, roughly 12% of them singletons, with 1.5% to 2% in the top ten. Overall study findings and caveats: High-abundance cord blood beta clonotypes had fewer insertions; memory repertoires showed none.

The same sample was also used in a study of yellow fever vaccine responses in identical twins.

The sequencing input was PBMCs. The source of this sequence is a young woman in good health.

The CDR3 protein is CASSLIRDFAEAFF. The CDR3 DNA is TGTGCCAGCAGTTTAATCAGGGATTTCGCTGAAGCTTTCTTT. This chain connects TRBV27 to TRBJ1-1; a weak D match, TRBD1 (5 bases). The germline V and J ends were trimmed by 2 bases and 6 bases, with 13 bases remaining between them. Looked up from germline, CDR1 is MNHEY and CDR2 is SMNVEV (reference sequence). There are 14 residues in the CDR3.